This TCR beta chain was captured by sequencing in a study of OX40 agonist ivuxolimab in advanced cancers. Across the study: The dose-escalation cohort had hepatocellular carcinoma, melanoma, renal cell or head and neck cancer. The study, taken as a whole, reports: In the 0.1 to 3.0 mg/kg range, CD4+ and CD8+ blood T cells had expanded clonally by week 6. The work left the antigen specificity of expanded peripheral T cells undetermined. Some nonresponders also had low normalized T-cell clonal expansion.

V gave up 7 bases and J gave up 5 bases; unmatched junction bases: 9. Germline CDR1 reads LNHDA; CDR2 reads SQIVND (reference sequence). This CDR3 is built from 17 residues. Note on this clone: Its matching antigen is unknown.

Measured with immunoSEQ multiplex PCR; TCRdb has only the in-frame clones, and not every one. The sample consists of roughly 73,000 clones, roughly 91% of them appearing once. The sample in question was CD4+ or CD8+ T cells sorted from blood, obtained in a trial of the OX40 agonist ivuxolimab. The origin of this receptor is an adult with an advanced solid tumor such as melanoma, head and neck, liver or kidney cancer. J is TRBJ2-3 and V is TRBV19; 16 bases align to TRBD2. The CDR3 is CASNPGLAGGPRDTQYF. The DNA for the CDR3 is TGTGCCAGTAACCCGGGACTAGCGGGAGGGCCGAGAGATACGCAGTATTTT.